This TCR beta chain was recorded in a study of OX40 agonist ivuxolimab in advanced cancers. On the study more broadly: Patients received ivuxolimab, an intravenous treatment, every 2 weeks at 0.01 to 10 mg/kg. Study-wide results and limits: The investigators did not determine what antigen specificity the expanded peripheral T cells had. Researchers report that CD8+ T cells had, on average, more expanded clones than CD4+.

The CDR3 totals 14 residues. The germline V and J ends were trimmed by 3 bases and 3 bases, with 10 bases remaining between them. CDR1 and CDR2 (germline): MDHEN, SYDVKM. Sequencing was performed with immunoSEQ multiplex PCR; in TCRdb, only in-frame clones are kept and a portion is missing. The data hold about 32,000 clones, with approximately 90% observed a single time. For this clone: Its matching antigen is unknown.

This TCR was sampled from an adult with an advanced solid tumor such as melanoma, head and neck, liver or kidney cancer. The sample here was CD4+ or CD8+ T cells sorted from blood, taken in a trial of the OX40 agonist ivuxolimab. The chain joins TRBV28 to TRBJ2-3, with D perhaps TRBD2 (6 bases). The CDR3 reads CASSFIRGTDTQYF. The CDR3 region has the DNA TGTGCCAGCAGTTTTATCCGGGGGACAGATACGCAGTATTTT.